The 10 T cell receptor beta chains reported below all come from one sample, sequenced in a study of blood T cell repertoires in COVID-19. Profiling relied on immunoSEQ multiplex PCR, and the TCRdb table lists in-frame clones only, not all of them. The table shows approximately 250,000 clones, with approximately 85% occurring only once. Material for sequencing was PBMCs or T cells enriched from blood (not recorded which). Receptors were obtained from a woman aged 45-60 years with acute COVID-19.

The chain uses TRBV4-1 and TRBJ1-2, with D tentatively TRBD1 (5 bases). The V end lost 0 bases, the J end lost 2 bases, and 7 bases lay between the germline ends. The CDR3 length is 14 residues. CDR1 MGHRA and CDR2 YSYEKL come from the germline V gene. The DNA for the CDR3 is TGCGCCAGCAGCCAAGAGGGGGGAAACTATGGCTACACCTTC. Translating it yields CASSQEGGNYGYTF.

The CDR3 is CASSQTGGGRSTEAFF. CDR3 coding DNA: TGCGCCAGCAGCCAGACAGGGGGGGGTAGAAGCACTGAAGCTTTCTTT. This rearrangement joins TRBV4-3 to TRBJ1-1, with 9 bases identical to TRBD1. J lost 4 bases, V lost 3 bases, and 9 bases had no gene match. There are 16 residues in the CDR3. Germline CDR1 LGHNA, CDR2 YSLEER.

The table lists this clone with many counts. The chain carries TRBV6-1 and TRBJ1-2; perhaps TRBD1 as D (6 bases). There are 13 residues in the CDR3. The germline V gene encodes CDR1 MNHNS and CDR2 SASEGT. The V end was cut by 5 bases, the J end by 4 bases, with 11 bases between. CDR3 amino acids: CASSRDIFYGYTF. DNA of the CDR3: TGTGCCAGCAGTCGGGACATCTTCTATGGCTACACCTTC.

The J gene is TRBJ1-6, the V gene TRBV5-1, with D possibly TRBD1 on 6 matching bases. The CDR3 has 15 residues. V was shortened by 0 bases and J by 10 bases, with 14 bases between the two germline ends. Germline CDR1 reads SGHRS; CDR2 reads YFSETQ. CDR3 amino acids: CASSLESGEWSPLHF. The CDR3 DNA is TGCGCCAGCAGCTTGGAGTCAGGGGAATGGTCACCCCTCCACTTT.

The chain links TRBV6-6 to TRBJ1-1, with TRBD1 identical over 9 bases. Trimming took 5 bases from V and 5 from J; bases not matched to a gene: 6. This CDR3 has 14 amino acids. Germline V gene sequence: CDR1 MNHNY, CDR2 SVGAGI (reference sequence). CDR3 bases: TGTGCCAGCAGTCGGGCCGGGACAGGGACTGAAGCTTTCTTT. Translating it yields CASSRAGTGTEAFF.

This chain links TRBV2 with TRBJ2-5; TRBD2 aligns across 8 bases. The trim removed 3 bases at V and 5 bases at J, leaving 8 bases unmatched. Germline V gene lookup returns CDR1 SNHLY and CDR2 FYNNEI. This CDR3 comprises 15 residues. The CDR3 here is CASSDPGTSEETQYF. CDR3 nucleotide sequence: TGTGCCAGCAGTGACCCAGGGACTAGTGAGGAGACCCAGTACTTC.

The chain links TRBV7-2 to TRBJ2-1, with a possible D match to TRBD1 (5 bases). CDR3 length equals 12 residues. V was shortened by 6 bases and J by 10 bases, with 13 bases between the two germline ends. Per the germline V gene, CDR1 is SGHTA and CDR2 is FQGNSA. This chain's CDR3 is CASRSGMHEQFF. In DNA, the CDR3 is TGTGCCAGCAGATCAGGGATGCACGAGCAGTTCTTC.

This clone has a single count. The chain couples TRBV7-4 to TRBJ1-4; perhaps TRBD1 as D (5 bases). V lost 1 base and J lost 1, with 10 bases in between. The V gene's germline CDR1 is SGHVT and CDR2 SQSDAQ. CDR3 length: 16 amino acids. CDR3 protein: CASSLVMQGTNEKLFF. The CDR3 nucleotides read TGTGCCAGCAGCTTAGTTATGCAGGGAACTAATGAAAAACTGTTTTTT.

A remark on this clone: One junction end disagrees with the germline gene, perhaps due to a read error. This CDR3 is CAGSHGSGGPYEQYF. Here the CDR3 DNA reads TGTGCCGGCAGCCATGGCAGCGGGGGGCCCTACGAGCAGTACTTC. V gene TRBV11-2 combines with J gene TRBJ2-7, with 9 nucleotides matching TRBD2. CDR1 is SGHAT, CDR2 FQNNGV, per germline. The length of the CDR3 is 15 residues.

V is TRBV2 and J is TRBJ1-1, with D perhaps TRBD1 (6 bases). This CDR3 has 14 amino acids. The germline V gene encodes CDR1 SNHLY and CDR2 FYNNEI. V dropped 10 bases and J dropped 0 bases, with 15 bases sitting between them. CDR3 sequence (DNA): TGTGCCACGAAAAGAGGGGGAGTGAACACTGAAGCTTTCTTT. Translation: CATKRGGVNTEAFF.